This TCR beta chain was recovered during a study of beta chain features in type 1 diabetes. The whole isolated RNA underwent reverse transcription, so sequencing captured expressed TCRB transcripts. Assay used: immunoSEQ multiplex PCR; TCRdb lists only in-frame clones, some missing. The table includes about 330,000 clones, roughly 9.6% detected once. The table lists this clone with a few counts. Its antigen is still unknown. One heparinised draw of blood, averaging roughly 110 mL, came from each donor. It was via CD45RO/CCR7/CD25/CD127/CD95/CD27 that CD4+ naive, central memory, regulatory and stem cell-like memory cells were sorted. Trimming took off 7 bases at V and 2 bases at J, with 16 bases between the two ends. The germline V gene encodes CDR1 MNHEY and CDR2 SVGAGI. CDR3 length equals 15 residues. Notes on the study in general: Patients with Type 1 diabetes showed moderately but significantly shorter TCRB CDR3s in all four CD4+ subsets. Compared to healthy donors, patients appeared to have naive, central memory and Treg TCRB repertoires that were more alike.

The sample was naive CD4+ T cells from blood. The V call is TRBV6-5, the J call TRBJ2-3, with D perhaps matching TRBD2 (6 bases). The receptor was derived from a woman aged 25-40 years in good health. The CDR3 spells CASNPSGLFTDTQYF. DNA of the CDR3: TGTGCCAGCAATCCCTCGGGACTCTTCACAGATACGCAGTATTTT.